Presented here are 5 T cell receptor beta chains from one specimen sequenced in a study of technical replicates of blood from a handful of donors. Measured with immunoSEQ multiplex PCR; TCRdb has only the in-frame clones, and not every one. The sample comprises about 48,000 clones, about 90% of which are singletons, and 3.9% rests with the top ten. The sample comprised PBMCs. The source is a human donor in good health. Some clones in this sample may be carry-over from other donors' samples.

The chain has TRBV7-6 and TRBJ2-6; 7 bases fit TRBD1. V trimming: 2 bases; J trimming: 0 bases; junction bases outside the gene matches: 4. The germline CDR1 and CDR2 sequences are SGHVS and FNYEAQ. This CDR3 has 17 amino acids. The CDR3 loop reads CASSLSGQSSGANVLTF. The CDR3 DNA reads TGTGCCAGCAGCTTATCGGGACAGAGCTCTGGGGCCAACGTCCTGACTTTC.

This rearrangement joins TRBV6-5 to TRBJ2-7; tentative D call: TRBD2 (5 bases). The CDR3 is made up of 10 amino acids. The V end was cut by 8 bases, the J end by 9 bases, with 11 bases between. Germline CDR1 reads MNHEY; CDR2 reads SVGAGI. CDR3 DNA sequence: TGTGCCAGCGGACCCGGAGGGCAGTACTTC. Protein sequence: CASGPGGQYF.

The rearrangement joins TRBV4-1 to TRBJ1-2; TRBD1 matches at 11 bases. The CDR3 consists of 14 residues. Unmatched junction bases numbered 5, after V lost 4 bases and J lost 7 bases. Germline loops: CDR1 MGHRA, CDR2 YSYEKL. The CDR3 nucleotides are TGCGCCAGCAGCCCCCGGGACAGGGGGTCTGGCTACACCTTC. This gives the protein CASSPRDRGSGYTF.

The chain combines TRBV11-1 with TRBJ2-5; the D is unclear. V lost 1 base, J lost 2 bases, and 14 bases lay in between. Germline CDR1 and CDR2: SGHAT and FQDESV (reference sequence). The CDR3 runs 16 residues. The CDR3 loop is CASSLVFTIKQETQYF. Here the CDR3 DNA reads TGTGCCAGCAGCTTAGTCTTTACAATTAAACAAGAGACCCAGTACTTC.

The chain carries TRBV6-4 and TRBJ2-3; TRBD2 is a possible D gene (6 bases). V gave up 5 bases and J gave up 1 base, with 13 bases separating them. This CDR3 region has 15 residues. The germline V gene encodes CDR1 MRHNA and CDR2 SNTAGT. Here the CDR3 DNA reads TGTGCCAGCAGTATGGGAGGCTCCGGCACAGATACGCAGTATTTT. Translated: CASSMGGSGTDTQYF.